A selection of T cell receptor beta chains follows, all from one sample in a study of blood T cell repertoires in COVID-19. Measured with immunoSEQ multiplex PCR; TCRdb has only the in-frame clones, and not every one. The table includes roughly 260,000 clones, around 90% detected once. Source material: PBMCs or T cells enriched from blood (not recorded which). The receptor source for this set is a woman in her twenties or thirties with acute COVID-19. Each CDR3 is given with its conserved first and last residue. Each record gives: J gene, clone size, D gene, V gene, CDR3 protein, CDR3 DNA. The D gene is left open where the match is weak. Size is stated for part of the rows, as once, few or many counts, or as a class when the clone is expanded.

TRBJ1-5 - TRBD1 TRBV18 CASSPGGSGQGYQPQHF TGTGCCAGCTCACCAGGGGGTTCCGGACAGGGATATCAGCCCCAGCATTTT
TRBJ2-7 - TRBD2 TRBV28 CASRGLAGSAYEQYF TGTGCCAGCAGGGGTCTAGCGGGCAGCGCCTACGAGCAGTACTTC
TRBJ2-5 - TRBD2 TRBV29-1 CSAGGGRETQYF TGCAGCGCCGGGGGGGGAAGGGAGACCCAGTACTTC
TRBJ1-1 - - TRBV2 CASGRENTEAFF TGTGCCAGCGGACGGGAAAACACTGAAGCTTTCTTT
TRBJ2-1 - TRBD1 TRBV29-1 CSVAQGAGNEQFF TGCAGCGTGGCACAGGGGGCAGGCAATGAGCAGTTCTTC
TRBJ1-4 - - TRBV10-3 CATQGPNEKLFF TGTGCCACGCAGGGCCCTAATGAAAAACTGTTTTTT
TRBJ2-2 - TRBD1 TRBV9 CASSVQTGTANTGELFF TGTGCCAGCAGCGTCCAAACCGGGACAGCGAACACCGGGGAGCTGTTTTTT
TRBJ2-1 few TRBD1 TRBV7-9 CASTLDRGHSGREGHHNEQFF TGTGCCAGCACCTTGGACAGGGGGCATTCGGGCCGGGAGGGCCACCACAATGAGCAGTTCTTC
TRBJ2-7 - TRBD1 TRBV18 CASSPGQTYEQYF TGTGCCAGCTCTCCGGGACAGACCTACGAGCAGTACTTC
TRBJ1-4 - TRBD1 TRBV2 CASSETGGREKLFF TGTGCCAGCAGTGAGACAGGGGGTAGAGAAAAACTGTTTTTT
TRBJ2-5 - - TRBV7-9 CASSSDRQSRETQYF TGTGCCAGCAGCTCCGATCGACAGTCGAGAGAGACCCAGTACTTC
TRBJ1-1 - TRBD1 TRBV5-1 CASSLGDRVADTEAFF TGCGCCAGCAGCTTGGGGGACAGGGTAGCGGACACTGAAGCTTTCTTT
TRBJ2-3 once TRBD1 TRBV7-9 CASSFGQGMDTQYF TGTGCCAGCAGCTTTGGACAGGGGATGGATACGCAGTATTTT
TRBJ2-7 - - TRBV6-5 CASRGSLFSYEQYF TGTGCCAGCAGGGGCTCACTGTTCTCCTACGAGCAGTACTTC
TRBJ1-5 once TRBD1 TRBV27 CASGYMGDSQHF TGTGCCAGCGGGTATATGGGGGACAGCCAGCATTTT
TRBJ1-1 - TRBD1 TRBV7-6 CASSAGQGMNTEAFF TGTGCCAGCAGCGCGGGACAGGGAATGAACACTGAAGCTTTCTTT